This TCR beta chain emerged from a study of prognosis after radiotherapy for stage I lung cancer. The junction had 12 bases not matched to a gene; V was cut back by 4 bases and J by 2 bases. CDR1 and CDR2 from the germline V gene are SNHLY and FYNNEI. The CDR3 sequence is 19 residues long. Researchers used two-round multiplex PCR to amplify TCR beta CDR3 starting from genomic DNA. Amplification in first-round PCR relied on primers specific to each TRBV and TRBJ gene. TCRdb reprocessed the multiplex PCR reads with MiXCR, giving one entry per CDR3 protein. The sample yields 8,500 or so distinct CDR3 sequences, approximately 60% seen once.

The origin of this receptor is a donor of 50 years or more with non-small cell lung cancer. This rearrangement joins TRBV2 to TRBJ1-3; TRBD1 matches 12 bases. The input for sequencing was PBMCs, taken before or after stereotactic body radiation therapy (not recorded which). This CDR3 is CASSGPGQGAARPGNTIYF. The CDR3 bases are TGTGCCAGCAGTGGACCGGGACAGGGGGCCGCCCGCCCTGGAAACACCATATATTTT.